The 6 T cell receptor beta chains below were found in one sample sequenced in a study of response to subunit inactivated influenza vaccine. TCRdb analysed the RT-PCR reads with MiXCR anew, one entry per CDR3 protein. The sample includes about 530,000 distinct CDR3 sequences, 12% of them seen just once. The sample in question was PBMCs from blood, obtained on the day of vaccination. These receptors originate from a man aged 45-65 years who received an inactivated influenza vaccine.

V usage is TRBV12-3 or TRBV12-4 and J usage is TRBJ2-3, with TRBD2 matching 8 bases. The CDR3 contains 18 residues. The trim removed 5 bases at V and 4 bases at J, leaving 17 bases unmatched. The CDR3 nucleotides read TGTGCCAGCAGTCGCCAGGGGACTAGTGGTTTTGTTGCAGATACGCAGTATTTT. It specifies CASSRQGTSGFVADTQYF.

The CDR3 is CASTNRQANYGYTF. Here the CDR3 DNA reads TGTGCCAGCACCAACCGGCAGGCTAACTATGGCTACACCTTC. The J gene is TRBJ1-2, the V gene TRBV7-8; D remains unclear. The germline V gene has CDR1 SGHVS and CDR2 FQNEAQ. The CDR3 covers 14 residues. Deletions cut 7 bases from V and 0 bases from J, with 12 bases between.

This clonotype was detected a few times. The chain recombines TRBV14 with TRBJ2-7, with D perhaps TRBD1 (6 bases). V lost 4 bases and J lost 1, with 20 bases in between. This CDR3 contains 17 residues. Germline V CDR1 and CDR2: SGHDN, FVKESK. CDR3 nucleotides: TGTGCCAGCAGCCCGCGGTTGGGACATTCCCTTTCCTACGAGCAGTACTTC. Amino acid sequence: CASSPRLGHSLSYEQYF. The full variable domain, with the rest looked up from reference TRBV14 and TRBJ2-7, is EAGVTQFPSHSVIEKGQTVTLRCDPISGHDNLYWYRRVMGKEIKFLLHFVKESKQDESGMPNNRFLAERTGGTYSTLKVQPAELEDSGVYFCASSPRLGHSLSYEQYFGPGTRLTVT.

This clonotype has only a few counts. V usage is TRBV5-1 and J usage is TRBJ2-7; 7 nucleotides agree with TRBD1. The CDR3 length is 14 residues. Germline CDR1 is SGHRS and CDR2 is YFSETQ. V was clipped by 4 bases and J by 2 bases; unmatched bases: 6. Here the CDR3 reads CASSDTGEPYEQYF. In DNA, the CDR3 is TGCGCCAGCAGCGATACAGGGGAGCCCTACGAGCAGTACTTC.

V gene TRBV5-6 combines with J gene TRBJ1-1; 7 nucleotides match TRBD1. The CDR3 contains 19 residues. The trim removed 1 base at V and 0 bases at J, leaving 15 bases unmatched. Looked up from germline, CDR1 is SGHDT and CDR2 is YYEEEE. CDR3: CASSLRQGALVFMNTEAFF. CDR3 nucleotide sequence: TGTGCCAGCAGCTTGCGACAGGGTGCCCTTGTCTTTATGAACACTGAAGCTTTCTTT.

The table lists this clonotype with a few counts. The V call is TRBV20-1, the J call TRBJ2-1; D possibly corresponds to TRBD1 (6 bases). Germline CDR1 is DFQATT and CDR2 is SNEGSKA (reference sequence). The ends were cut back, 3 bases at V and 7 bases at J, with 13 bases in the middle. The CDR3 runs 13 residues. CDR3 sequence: CSARQGILNEQFF. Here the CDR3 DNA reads TGCAGTGCTAGGCAGGGGATTTTGAATGAGCAGTTCTTC.